The 32 T cell receptor beta chains given below trace back to one sample, sequenced in a study of blood T cell repertoires in COVID-19. Clones were read by immunoSEQ multiplex PCR, and TCRdb kept only the in-frame ones, dropping some. The table records 150,000 to 200,000 clones, approximately 88% of them present only once. Material: peripheral blood. The receptor source for this set is a woman aged 40-49 years with COVID-19, enrolled during active disease.

V usage is TRBV24-1 and J usage is TRBJ2-3, with a tentative D call TRBD2 (5 bases). The CDR3 sequence is 13 residues long. Germline V CDR1 and CDR2: KGHDR, SFDVKD. V lost 9 bases and J 5 bases, leaving 14 bases between the germline ends. The CDR3 nucleotides read TGTGCCACCCGAGGGTGGGAGCAAGATACGCAGTATTTT. This codes for CATRGWEQDTQYF.

The table lists this clone with a count of one. This chain links TRBV3-1 (or the pseudogene TRBV3-2) with TRBJ2-3; 14 bases line up with TRBD2. Trimming at V came to 8 bases and at J to 0 bases, leaving 7 bases not matched to a gene. Germline CDR1 and CDR2: LGHDT and YNNKEL (reference sequence). The CDR3 covers 17 residues. The CDR3 region is CASSGTSGSGSTDTQYF. The CDR3 DNA follows: TGTGCCAGCTCGGGGACTAGCGGGAGTGGGAGCACAGATACGCAGTATTTT.

In this sample, this clone turned up once. This chain uses TRBV9 with TRBJ2-1; 9 bases map to TRBD2. V lost 0 bases to trimming and J lost 14 bases; unmatched junction nucleotides: 6. This CDR3 is 13 amino acids long. The germline CDR1 and CDR2 sequences are SGDLS and YYNGEE. The CDR3, as DNA: TGTGCCAGCAGCGTAGAGGGCGGGAGGGCGAAGTTCTTC. Translated: CASSVEGGRAKFF. Full variable domain (remainder filled in from reference TRBV9 and TRBJ2-1): DSGVTQTPKHLITATGQRVTLRCSPRSGDLSVYWYQQSLDQGLQFLIQYYNGEERAKGNILERFSAQQFPDLHSELNLSSLELGDSALYFCASSVEGGRAKFFGPGTRLTVL.

This clone was counted between two and nine times. The rearrangement joins TRBV7-6 to TRBJ1-5; perhaps TRBD1 as D (6 bases). Trimming cost V 5 bases and J 2 bases, with 13 bases left between them. Per germline, CDR1 SGHVS and CDR2 FNYEAQ. CDR3 length: 15 residues. The CDR3 reads CASSLSNRGNQPQHF. In DNA form, the CDR3 reads TGTGCCAGCAGCCTATCGAACAGGGGCAATCAGCCCCAGCATTTT.

This clone was detected only a few times. This chain joins TRBV11-2 and TRBJ1-1; TRBD1 might be the D (5 bases). Trimming removed 1 base at V and 5 bases at J, with 8 bases between. Looked up from germline, CDR1 is SGHAT and CDR2 is FQNNGV. The CDR3 length is 13 residues. For the CDR3, the DNA is TGTGCCAGCAGCTTAGTCAGGGAAACTGAAGCTTTCTTT. Encoded protein: CASSLVRETEAFF.

This clone appeared a single time. The V gene is TRBV6-5, the J gene TRBJ1-2; 9 positions match TRBD1. Germline values: CDR1 MNHEY, CDR2 SVGAGI. CDR3 length: 13 amino acids. J lost 8 bases, V lost 5 bases, and 6 bases had no gene match. The DNA of the CDR3 is TGTGCCAGCAGTACCGGGACAGGGAGAGGCTACACCTTC. The encoded protein is CASSTGTGRGYTF.

The chain combines TRBV9 with TRBJ2-3, with TRBD2 identical over 7 bases. V trimming: 4 bases; J trimming: 0 bases; junction bases outside the gene matches: 23. Germline CDR1 and CDR2: SGDLS and YYNGEE. The CDR3 is made up of 21 amino acids. This CDR3 reads CASSTPSKEGGIRDSTDTQYF. The CDR3 DNA reads as TGTGCCAGCAGCACTCCAAGCAAAGAGGGAGGGATCCGGGATAGCACAGATACGCAGTATTTT.

The chain uses TRBV10-2 and TRBJ1-1; 8 bases align to TRBD1. With 6 bases clipped from V and 7 bases from J, the junction kept 7 bases outside the gene matches. The CDR3 is 13 residues long. The germline V gene has CDR1 WSHSY and CDR2 SAAADI. The CDR3 here is CASRDRGLYEAFF. CDR3 in DNA: TGCGCCAGCAGAGACAGGGGACTTTATGAAGCTTTCTTT.

The chain combines TRBV20-1 with TRBJ2-7; TRBD1 aligns across 7 bases. The CDR3 spans 11 residues. The germline gives CDR1 DFQATT, CDR2 SNEGSKA (reference sequence). DNA for the CDR3: TGCAGGGTAGACAGGGCAGACGAGCAGTACTTC. It encodes CRVDRADEQYF.

In its sample, this clone was seen a few times. The J gene is TRBJ2-5, the V gene TRBV3-1 (or the pseudogene TRBV3-2); TRBD2 matches 10 bases. The germline gives CDR1 LGHDT, CDR2 YNNKEL (reference sequence). The CDR3 totals 15 residues. Unmatched junction bases numbered 10, after V lost 7 bases and J lost 5 bases. CDR3 residues: CASTHRAGGGETQYF. The DNA of the CDR3 is TGTGCCAGCACCCACCGAGCGGGAGGGGGGGAGACCCAGTACTTC.

This clone was detected only once. V and J are TRBV7-9 and TRBJ2-5, with 9 bases matching TRBD1. The CDR3 length is 16 residues. V shed 0 bases and J 5 bases; nucleotides not matched to a gene: 7. Germline V CDR1 and CDR2: SEHNR, FQNEAQ (reference sequence). For the CDR3, the DNA is TGTGCCAGCAGCTTAGCGCGGGACAGGGAACGCGAGACCCAGTACTTC. Translated: CASSLARDRERETQYF. Full variable domain (rest looked up from reference TRBV7-9 and TRBJ2-5): DTGVSQNPRHKITKRGQNVTFRCDPISEHNRLYWYRQTLGQGPEFLTYFQNEAQLEKSRLLSDRFSAERPKGSFSTLEIQRTEQGDSAMYLCASSLARDRERETQYFGPGTRLLVL.

CDR3 protein: CASSLDRADNTIYF. The CDR3 coding sequence is TGTGCCAGCAGCTTAGACAGGGCTGACAACACCATATATTTT. V is TRBV7-7 and J is TRBJ1-3; possible D gene TRBD1, 6 bases. Trimming removed 1 base from V and 7 bases from J, with 11 bases in between. In germline, CDR1 is SSHAT, CDR2 FNYEAQ (reference sequence). The CDR3 is 14 residues long.

The V gene is TRBV6-5, the J gene TRBJ2-4, with TRBD1 identical over 7 bases. The CDR3 sequence is 13 residues long. From germline, CDR1 is MNHEY and CDR2 SVGAGI. J was trimmed by 3 bases and V by 9 bases; bases with no gene match: 5. The CDR3 spells CASTGVGKNIQYF. CDR3 in DNA: TGTGCCAGTACAGGGGTTGGCAAAAACATTCAGTACTTC.

The rearrangement links TRBV7-8 to TRBJ2-1; no definite D call. There are 12 residues in the CDR3. Between the trimmed V and J ends, which lost 5 bases and 3 bases, there was a span of 5 bases. Germline V CDR1 and CDR2: SGHVS, FQNEAQ. The chain's CDR3 is CASSPLYNEQFF. The DNA of the CDR3 is TGTGCCAGCAGCCCTCTCTACAATGAGCAGTTCTTC.

The chain combines TRBV10-3 with TRBJ1-1; 9 nucleotides agree with TRBD1. The V gene's germline CDR1 is ENHRY and CDR2 SYGVKD. The trim removed 6 bases at V and 5 bases at J, leaving 7 bases unmatched. The length of the CDR3 is 14 residues. CDR3 DNA: TGTGCCATCAGGGAACAGGGGGCGCGAACTGAAGCTTTCTTT. Translated, it gives CAIREQGARTEAFF.

V is TRBV12-5 and J is TRBJ1-4; D is undetermined. The CDR3 runs to 18 residues. Germline lookup yields CDR1 LGHNT and CDR2 FRNRAP. Trimming removed 6 bases from V and 0 bases from J, with 20 bases in between. The CDR3 DNA follows: TGTGCTAGTGGATCCGCCGGCACAAGGAGTTCAACTAATGAAAAACTGTTTTTT. This translates into CASGSAGTRSSTNEKLFF.

J is TRBJ1-2 and V is TRBV5-5; 7 bases fit TRBD1. Germline assignment: CDR1 SGHKS and CDR2 YYEKEE (reference sequence). The J segment lost 0 bases and the V segment lost 4 bases, leaving 6 bases of the junction unmatched. This CDR3 has 15 residues. The CDR3 protein is CASSPRTGTNYGYTF. The CDR3 DNA sequence: TGTGCCAGCAGCCCCAGGACAGGTACTAACTATGGCTACACCTTC.

The chain joins TRBV3-1 (or the pseudogene TRBV3-2) to TRBJ1-1; no firm D call. Per germline, CDR1 LGHDT and CDR2 YNNKEL (reference sequence). V was shortened by 7 bases and J by 1 base, with 16 bases between the two germline ends. The CDR3 is 15 residues long. The CDR3 nucleotides are TGTGCCAGCACCACCCCCGGGGTTGGGAACACTGAAGCTTTCTTT. It translates to CASTTPGVGNTEAFF.

In its sample, this clone was seen a few times. V usage is TRBV5-1 and J usage is TRBJ1-1; D perhaps matches TRBD1 (5 bases). Looked up from germline, CDR1 is SGHRS and CDR2 is YFSETQ. There are 14 residues in the CDR3. Deletions cut 0 bases from V and 7 bases from J, with 13 bases between. CDR3 DNA sequence: TGCGCCAGCAGCTTGGGACAGTTGGGCGTTGAAGCTTTCTTT. Translation: CASSLGQLGVEAFF. Variable domain in full (rest from reference TRBV5-1 and TRBJ1-1): KAGVTQTPRYLIKTRGQQVTLSCSPISGHRSVSWYQQTPGQGLQFLFEYFSETQRNKGNFPGRFSGRQFSNSRSEMNVSTLELGDSALYLCASSLGQLGVEAFFGQGTRLTVV.

The rearrangement joins TRBV19 to TRBJ1-2; D is undetermined. Germline V lookup: CDR1 LNHDA, CDR2 SQIVND (reference sequence). V gave up 8 bases and J gave up 6 bases, with 10 bases separating them. CDR3 size: 11 residues. The CDR3 coding sequence is TGTGCCAGTCGGCGGGTTGATGGCTACACCTTC. It is translated as CASRRVDGYTF.

The rearrangement links TRBV18 to TRBJ2-5; weak D call: TRBD2 (5 bases). Trimming removed 3 bases at V and 5 bases at J, with 19 bases between. CDR3 size: 16 residues. The germline CDR1 and CDR2 sequences are KGHSH and LQKENI. CDR3 sequence: CASSPRTDWGKETQYF. The DNA of the CDR3 is TGTGCCAGCTCACCCCGGACGGACTGGGGTAAGGAGACCCAGTACTTC.

The chain uses TRBV13 and TRBJ1-1; a possible D gene is TRBD1 (5 bases). CDR3 length: 12 residues. V lost 5 bases to trimming and J lost 9 bases, with 13 bases between them. From germline, CDR1 is PRHDT and CDR2 FYEKMQ (reference sequence). As DNA, the CDR3 is TGTGCCAGCAGCCAAACAGGAAGCAAAGCTTTCTTT. Protein product: CASSQTGSKAFF.

V is TRBV10-2 and J is TRBJ1-1; D perhaps matches TRBD1 (6 bases). The V end was cut by 3 bases, the J end by 4 bases, with 12 bases between. CDR3 length: 14 residues. From germline, CDR1 is WSHSY and CDR2 SAAADI. The CDR3 DNA reads as TGCGCCAGCAGTGAAAACAGGGTTGGCACTGAAGCTTTCTTT. This codes for CASSENRVGTEAFF.

CDR3 nucleotide sequence: TGTGCCAGCAGCAGGGAGGGGAAGACCCAGTACTTC. Amino acids: CASSREGKTQYF. This chain uses TRBV25-1 with TRBJ2-5; 7 bases match TRBD2. The CDR3 runs to 12 residues. The V segment lost 6 bases and the J segment 6 bases; nucleotides outside the gene matches: 4. Germline lookup yields CDR1 MGHDK and CDR2 SYGVNS.

This clone was picked up a small number of times. The chain recombines TRBV6-5 with TRBJ1-1; 8 bases match TRBD1. The trim removed 4 bases at V and 4 bases at J, leaving 8 bases unmatched. This CDR3 is 15 amino acids long. CDR1 MNHEY and CDR2 SVGAGI come from the germline V gene. The CDR3 coding sequence is TGTGCCAGCAGTTCCTCTCAGGGGGCGGGCACTGAAGCTTTCTTT. This codes for CASSSSQGAGTEAFF.

The V call is TRBV5-6, the J call TRBJ2-7, with TRBD2 identical over 7 bases. The CDR3 covers 16 residues. Germline CDR1 SGHDT, CDR2 YYEEEE. V shed 2 bases, J shed 4 bases, and the junction held 12 bases outside the gene matches. The CDR3 DNA reads as TGTGCCAGCAGCTTTAGGGCTAGCGGAAGATTTTACGAGCAGTACTTC. Translating it yields CASSFRASGRFYEQYF.

The rearrangement links TRBV7-2 to TRBJ1-2, with D perhaps TRBD1 (5 bases). Per germline, CDR1 SGHTA and CDR2 FQGNSA. This CDR3 has 15 residues. The germline V and J ends were trimmed by 1 base and 4 bases, with 13 bases remaining between them. The CDR3 sequence: CASSLGGGIFYGYTF. The CDR3 DNA follows: TGTGCCAGCAGCTTAGGGGGGGGAATCTTCTATGGCTACACCTTC.

V is TRBV28 and J is TRBJ1-1; 7 bases are a match to TRBD1. Trimming at V came to 5 bases and at J to 5 bases, leaving 11 bases not matched to a gene. From germline, CDR1 is MDHEN and CDR2 SYDVKM. The length of the CDR3 is 15 residues. Here the CDR3 DNA reads TGTGCCAGCAGTATTATTTACAGGGGTGGGACTGAAGCTTTCTTT. It is translated as CASSIIYRGGTEAFF.

The chain's CDR3 is CASSSSGVGYGYTF. The CDR3 bases are TGTGCCAGCAGCTCCTCAGGGGTCGGGTATGGCTACACCTTC. The chain uses TRBV5-4 and TRBJ1-2, with D maybe TRBD1 (6 bases). The germline V gene has CDR1 SGHNT and CDR2 YYREEE (reference sequence). Trimming pared 3 bases from V and 5 bases from J, leaving 14 bases between. This CDR3 comprises 14 residues.

The chain uses TRBV19 and TRBJ2-1; the match to TRBD1 covers 12 bases. After removal of 2 bases from V and 7 bases from J, the junction contained 3 bases not matched to a gene. Germline V gene lookup returns CDR1 LNHDA and CDR2 SQIVND (reference sequence). The CDR3 totals 15 residues. This CDR3 reads CASSIKGQGANEQFF. The CDR3 DNA reads as TGTGCCAGTAGTATAAAGGGACAGGGGGCGAATGAGCAGTTCTTC.

The chain combines TRBV6-5 with TRBJ2-1, with 11 bases lining up with TRBD1. The germline CDR1 and CDR2 sequences are MNHEY and SVGAGI. The V and J ends lost 5 bases and 7 bases, in that order; junction bases with no gene match: 7. The CDR3 is made up of 15 amino acids. The CDR3 DNA reads as TGTGCCAGCAGTACCGGGACAGGGGGTGTGAATGAGCAGTTCTTC. It codes for CASSTGTGGVNEQFF.

This clone was observed a few times. V gene TRBV5-4 combines with J gene TRBJ1-5; 8 positions agree with TRBD1. This CDR3 is built from 16 residues. In germline, CDR1 is SGHNT, CDR2 YYREEE (reference sequence). The J segment lost 4 bases and the V segment lost 3 bases, leaving 9 bases of the junction unmatched. The CDR3 loop is CASSYQGARENQPQHF. The CDR3 DNA is TGTGCCAGCAGCTACCAGGGGGCTCGGGAGAATCAGCCCCAGCATTTT.